This TCR beta chain emerged from a study of T-cell reconstitution after alpha-beta-depleted transplantation in children. Using unique molecular identifiers, the investigators prepared the TCRbeta library. TCRdb re-called the PCR reads with MiXCR, one entry per CDR3 protein. The table shows 500,000 to 650,000 distinct CDR3 sequences, with 10% to 15% occurring only once. On this clonotype: Its antigen remains unknown.

This CDR3 has 13 residues. V was trimmed by 0 bases and J by 8 bases, leaving 8 bases between them. CDR1 is SGHTA, CDR2 FQGTGA, per germline. Study findings and constraints: Surviving recipient T cells and intrathymic progenitors accounted for some patients' high TCRbeta diversity at day 60. In patients about two months after transplant, alpha-beta T cells reportedly arose from several hundred expanded graft clones.

The chain employs TRBV7-3 and TRBJ2-1; D not certain. This material consisted of PBMCs, mostly from graft donor cells, taken 360 days after TCRalphabeta/CD19-depleted stem cell transplant. This clonotype was obtained from a male patient younger than 18 who had a stem cell transplant for acute myeloid leukemia, so the T cells may come from the graft donor. For the CDR3, the DNA is TGTGCCAGCAGCTTAACGCGGTGGGATGAGCAGTTCTTC. Translation gives CASSLTRWDEQFF.